This T cell receptor (beta chain) was sequenced in a study of T cell responses to AZD1222 COVID-19 vaccine. Looking at the study overall: Pooling covered second doses at about 4 or about 12 weeks.

Only in-frame clones appear in the TCRdb table, and some are missing; sequencing was by immunoSEQ multiplex PCR. The table lists 120,000 or so clones, around 87% of them singletons. Germline V gene sequence: CDR1 SNHLY, CDR2 FYNNEI. This CDR3 is built from 15 residues. Trimming shortened V by 7 bases and J by 0 bases, and 13 bases separated the two germline ends. The origin of this receptor is an adult in good health. The genes are TRBV2 and TRBJ1-3; tentative D call: TRBD1 (5 bases). The input for sequencing was peripheral blood, taken on day 0 of AZD1222 vaccination. The CDR3 DNA reads TGTGCCAGCACACAGGAAAAGCTCTCTGGAAACACCATATATTTT. This translates into CASTQEKLSGNTIYF.